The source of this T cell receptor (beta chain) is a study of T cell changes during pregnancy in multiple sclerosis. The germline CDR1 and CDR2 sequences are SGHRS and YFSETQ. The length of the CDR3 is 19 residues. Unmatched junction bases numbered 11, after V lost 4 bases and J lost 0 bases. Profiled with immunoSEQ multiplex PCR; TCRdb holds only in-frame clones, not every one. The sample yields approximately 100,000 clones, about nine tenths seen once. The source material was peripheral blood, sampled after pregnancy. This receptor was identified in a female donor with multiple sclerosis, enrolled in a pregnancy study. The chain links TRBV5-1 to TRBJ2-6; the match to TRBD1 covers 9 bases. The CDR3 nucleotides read TGCGCCAGCAGCCTTACGGGACAGGGACCCCACTCTGGGGCCAACGTCCTGACTTTC. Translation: CASSLTGQGPHSGANVLTF.